The 32 T cell receptor beta chains in this list originate from one sample, sequenced in a study of breast tumors, draining lymph nodes, adjacent tissues (dated by TCRdb to about 2016). Lymph node samples came from the axillary draining lymph nodes of breast cancer patients. Library method: multiplex PCR. The reads were generated on an Illumina HiSeq 2000. Clones were called with MiXCR by TCRdb after fastp trimmed the public reads at Q25, and only in-frame beta chains were retained. Entries that share a CDR3 protein sequence are merged under the most common genes and DNA. This sample is represented by 180,000 or so distinct CDR3 sequences; 25% to 40% of them were singletons. The ten largest clones capture over 4% of the sample. Sequences were obtained from axillary lymph node tissue. The receptors come from a female donor with breast cancer. Some clones in this sample may be carry-over from other donors' samples.

The chain is built from TRBV7-8 and TRBJ2-3, with D possibly TRBD1 on 6 matching bases. In germline, CDR1 is SGHVS, CDR2 FQNEAQ. The V and J ends lost 5 bases and 11 bases respectively, with 26 bases between them. The CDR3 spans 16 residues. The CDR3, as DNA: TGTGCCAGCAGCGAACAGGGCTTCAGCTCCTACAATGAGCAGTATTTT. This gives the protein CASSEQGFSSYNEQYF.

This clonotype came up many times. The V gene is TRBV7-2, the J gene TRBJ2-5, with D tentatively TRBD1 or TRBD2 (5 bases each). Trimming removed 5 bases from V and 0 bases from J, with 13 bases in between. Germline loops: CDR1 SGHTA, CDR2 FQGNSA. The CDR3 consists of 15 residues. The CDR3 protein is CASSRTRGDQETQYF. The DNA of the CDR3 is TGTGCCAGCAGCCGGACGAGGGGAGACCAAGAGACCCAGTACTTC.

As for this clonotype: This likely comes from a read error, as the CDR3 has no conserved phenylalanine or tryptophan at its end. It is unclear where the CDR3 begins or ends on the DNA, so no DNA is shown, and the CDR3 is as TCRdb lists it. The chain has TRBV7-2 and TRBJ1-3; the table names TRBD1, a call not compared with the DNA. Germline lookup yields CDR1 SGHTA and CDR2 FQGNSA. The length of the CDR3 is 12 amino acids, counting both ends. The CDR3 spells CASSLGPARGRS.

This clonotype was counted ten times or more. The chain uses TRBV6-6 and TRBJ2-3, with 8 bases fitting TRBD1. This CDR3 has 18 amino acids. Germline CDR1 MNHNY, CDR2 SVGAGI (reference sequence). V was pared by 0 bases and J by 0 bases, with 8 bases of the junction left unmatched. The CDR3 sequence: CASSYSSDTGGSTDTQYF. CDR3 nucleotide sequence: TGTGCCAGCAGTTACTCCAGCGACACAGGGGGAAGCACAGATACGCAGTATTTT.

Regarding this clonotype: Since a much larger clone is just one base distant, this may be a read error. This rearrangement joins TRBV6-1 to TRBJ2-1; TRBD1 agrees at 7 bases. The length of the CDR3 is 15 residues. The junction had 8 bases not matched to a gene; V was cut back by 5 bases and J by 4 bases. Germline CDR1 and CDR2: MNHNS and SASEGT. The CDR3 spells CASSQVRTGYNEQFF. The CDR3 region has the DNA TGTGCCAGCAGTCAAGTGAGGACAGGTTACAATGAGCAGTTCTTC.

As regards this clonotype: This may come from a read error, since a much larger clone is one base off. J is TRBJ2-7 and V is TRBV6-5; 12 nucleotides align to TRBD2. Germline V lookup: CDR1 MNHEY, CDR2 SVGAGI. Trimming removed 6 bases from V and 1 base from J; junction bases left unmatched: 7. The length of the CDR3 is 16 residues. Written as DNA, the CDR3 is TGTGCCAGCAGCCGACTAGCGGGGGTTCATTCCTACGAGCAGTACTTC. This gives the protein CASSRLAGVHSYEQYF.

The gene calls are TRBV18 and TRBJ1-4, with 7 bases lining up with TRBD1. This CDR3 contains 16 residues. J lost 7 bases, V lost 5 bases, and 13 bases had no gene match. The germline V gene encodes CDR1 KGHSH and CDR2 LQKENI. In DNA, the CDR3 is TGTGCCAGCTCAACCGACAGGGTGGCCGGCGGTGAAAAACTGTTTTTT. Translating it yields CASSTDRVAGGEKLFF.

This clonotype was recorded at least ten times. This sequence joins TRBV20-1 and TRBJ1-2; D possibly corresponds to TRBD1 (5 bases). The CDR3 runs 15 residues. The germline V gene has CDR1 DFQATT and CDR2 SNEGSKA (reference sequence). V was pared by 0 bases and J by 6 bases, with 17 bases between. CDR3 nucleotides: TGCAGTGCTAGAGATTTTCGTGCAGGGTATAATGGCTACACCTTC. Amino acids: CSARDFRAGYNGYTF.

This clonotype was recorded at least ten times. The rearrangement uses TRBV12-3 or TRBV12-4 and TRBJ2-4; TRBD2 might be the D (5 bases). The V end lost 4 bases, the J end lost 5 bases, and 9 bases lay between the germline ends. This CDR3 contains 13 residues. In DNA form, the CDR3 reads TGTGCCAGCAGTTCCGGGGATCAAAACATTCAGTACTTC. Protein: CASSSGDQNIQYF.

Note on this clonotype: Just one base apart from a much larger clone, this may be a read error. The chain recombines TRBV20-1 with TRBJ2-5; D possibly corresponds to TRBD1 (6 bases). This CDR3 has 16 amino acids. Germline V gene sequence: CDR1 DFQATT, CDR2 SNEGSKA (reference sequence). V was pared by 3 bases and J by 1 base, with 18 bases between. This CDR3 is CSASPRQWGPQETQYF. The CDR3 DNA reads TGCAGTGCTAGTCCTAGGCAGTGGGGGCCCCAAGAGACCCAGTACTTC.

Notes on this clonotype: A read error is possible here, since a much larger clone lies one base away. The chain couples TRBV7-9 to TRBJ1-1; 11 nucleotides line up with TRBD1. After removal of 6 bases from V and 4 bases from J, the junction contained 7 bases not matched to a gene. This CDR3 region has 15 residues. Per the germline V gene, CDR1 is SEHNR and CDR2 is FQNEAQ (reference sequence). The CDR3 DNA follows: TGTGCCAGCAGAGAGGACAGGGGGCGTGGCACTGAAGCTTTCTTT. It encodes CASREDRGRGTEAFF. Using reference TRBV7-9 and TRBJ1-1 for the parts outside the CDR3, the full variable domain is DTGVSQNPRHKITKRGQNVTFRCDPISEHNRLYWYRQTLGQGPEFLTYFQNEAQLEKSRLLSDRFSAERPKGSFSTLEIQRTEQGDSAMYLCASREDRGRGTEAFFGQGTRLTVV.

This clonotype was observed many times. V and J are TRBV19 and TRBJ2-7, with 9 bases matching TRBD1. In germline, CDR1 is LNHDA, CDR2 SQIVND (reference sequence). The CDR3 is 15 residues long. The junction had 9 bases not matched to a gene; V was cut back by 7 bases and J by 2 bases. The CDR3 spells CASTLDGQGTYEQYF. The DNA for the CDR3 is TGTGCCAGTACCCTCGACGGACAGGGGACCTACGAGCAGTACTTC.

At least ten counts were recorded for this clonotype. The chain carries TRBV7-2 and TRBJ2-6, with 14 bases that match TRBD2. Germline V gene data show CDR1 as SGHTA and CDR2 as FQGNSA. The CDR3 is made up of 19 amino acids. V lost 3 bases to trimming and J lost 4 bases; unmatched junction nucleotides: 8. This CDR3 is CASSLPGLAGVRGANVLTF. For the CDR3, the DNA is TGTGCCAGCAGCTTGCCGGGACTAGCGGGAGTCCGCGGGGCCAACGTCCTGACTTTC.

In regard to this clonotype: A much larger clone differs by one base, so this may be a read error. The V and J genes are TRBV5-5 and TRBJ2-1; D gene ambiguous. This CDR3 has 13 residues. CDR1 and CDR2 (germline): SGHKS, YYEKEE (reference sequence). For the CDR3, the DNA is TGTGCCAGCAGCTTGGTACCGCAGAATGAGCAGCTCTTC. This codes for CASSLVPQNEQLF. The full variable domain, in which reference TRBV5-5 and TRBJ2-1 provide the parts outside the CDR3, is DAGVTQSPTHLIKTRGQQVTLRCSPISGHKSVSWYQQVLGQGPQFIFQYYEKEERGRGNFPDRFSARQFPNYSSELNVNALLLGDSALYLCASSLVPQNEQLFGPGTRLTVL.

This clonotype showed up many times. This chain's CDR3 is CASSAPGQGGPGELFF. In DNA, the CDR3 is TGTGCCAGCAGTGCCCCAGGACAGGGGGGCCCCGGGGAGCTGTTTTTT. The chain is built from TRBV2 and TRBJ2-2; 10 bases map to TRBD1. With 4 bases clipped from V and 6 bases from J, the junction kept 8 bases outside the gene matches. The V gene's germline CDR1 is SNHLY and CDR2 FYNNEI. CDR3 length: 16 residues.

This clonotype was detected only a few times. The chain links TRBV6-2 or TRBV6-3 to TRBJ2-3; D not certain. CDR1 MNHEY and CDR2 SVGEGT come from the germline V gene. CDR3 size: 13 residues. Trimming cost V 5 bases and J 2 bases, with 8 bases left between them. In nucleotides, the CDR3 is TGTGCCAGCAGTCACCCCGACACAGATACGCAGTATTTT. It translates to CASSHPDTDTQYF.

This clonotype appeared a few times. A much larger clonotype is one base distant, so this may be a read error. The V gene is TRBV7-9, the J gene TRBJ2-5, with D possibly matching TRBD1 (6 bases). Germline V CDR1 and CDR2: SEHNR, FQNEAQ (reference sequence). The CDR3 runs to 14 residues. The DNA of the CDR3 is TGTGCCAGCAGCATGACAGGCAACCAAGAGATCCAGTACTTC. Translation gives CASSMTGNQEIQYF.

This clonotype was observed a handful of times. This clone may be a read error of a much larger clone one base away. The V call is TRBV7-7, the J call TRBJ2-5, with D possibly TRBD2 on 5 matching bases. The CDR3 has 17 amino acids. Germline loops: CDR1 SSHAT, CDR2 FNYEAQ (reference sequence). In nucleotides, the CDR3 is TGTGCTAGCAGCCCCCAAGGAGCGGCTGACCCCCAAGAGACCCAGTGCTTC. This codes for CASSPQGAADPQETQCF.

This clonotype was seen repeatedly, ten times or more. The rearrangement uses TRBV5-1 and TRBJ2-1; 8 bases are a match to TRBD1. Germline V gene data show CDR1 as SGHRS and CDR2 as YFSETQ. This CDR3 spans 14 amino acids. V gave up 5 bases and J gave up 5 bases; unmatched junction bases: 6. The CDR3 sequence: CASRTGTGHNEQFF. The CDR3 nucleotides read TGCGCCAGCAGGACCGGGACAGGCCACAATGAGCAGTTCTTC.

This clonotype has a count of ten or more. V and J are TRBV7-2 and TRBJ2-5, with D possibly TRBD1 on 5 matching bases. Trimming left V 4 bases short and J 5 bases short, with 20 bases between. Germline CDR1 is SGHTA and CDR2 is FQGNSA. This CDR3 contains 16 residues. DNA for the CDR3: TGTGCCAGCAGCTCAGGTTATGTCAGGGCTCAGGAGACCCAGTACTTC. Amino acids: CASSSGYVRAQETQYF.

A remark on this clonotype: A much larger clonotype is one base distant, so this may be a read error. This chain links TRBV20-1 with TRBJ2-5; D might be TRBD2 (5 bases). This CDR3 contains 14 residues. Trimming shortened V by 0 bases and J by 7 bases, and 15 bases separated the two germline ends. Per the germline V gene, CDR1 is DFQATT and CDR2 is SNEGSKA (reference sequence). The CDR3 sequence is CSARDQLGRATQYF. As DNA, the CDR3 is TGCAGTGCTAGAGATCAACTAGGAAGGGCGACCCAGTACTTC.

The table lists this clonotype with many counts. The rearrangement uses TRBV7-9 and TRBJ1-6; a possible D gene is TRBD1 (5 bases). The V gene lost 0 bases and the J gene lost 6 bases, with 9 bases spanning the gap. The CDR3 length is 15 residues. CDR1 and CDR2 (germline): SEHNR, FQNEAQ (reference sequence). CDR3 sequence: CASSLATGGNSPLHF. The CDR3 region has the DNA TGTGCCAGCAGCTTAGCGACCGGGGGTAATTCACCCCTCCACTTT.

There are many counts of this clonotype. This sequence joins TRBV10-3 and TRBJ2-3, with a weak D call TRBD2 (6 bases). CDR3 size: 12 residues. CDR1 and CDR2 from the germline V gene are ENHRY and SYGVKD. Trimming took 4 bases from V and 7 from J, leaving 9 bases between them. The CDR3 protein is CAISVEGNTQYF. The CDR3 region has the DNA TGTGCCATCAGTGTGGAGGGGAATACGCAGTATTTT.

A word on this clonotype: As the CDR3 is not closed by the conserved phenylalanine or tryptophan, this likely results from a read error. The DNA is left out, because the CDR3 cannot be placed on it with certainty; the CDR3 is given as TCRdb lists it. V usage is TRBV2 and J usage is TRBJ1-3. CDR1 and CDR2 (germline): SNHLY, FYNNEI. 11 amino acids form the CDR3, both terminal residues included. The CDR3 sequence: CASGRGGGANT.

This clonotype has a count of ten or more. The V and J genes are TRBV5-1 and TRBJ1-2; 9 bases are a match to TRBD1. The V and J ends lost 4 bases and 6 bases, in that order; junction bases with no gene match: 7. This CDR3 has 14 residues. Germline V gene lookup returns CDR1 SGHRS and CDR2 YFSETQ. The chain's CDR3 is CASSPGQGGDGYTF. In DNA form, the CDR3 reads TGCGCCAGCAGCCCGGGACAGGGTGGTGATGGCTACACCTTC.

This clonotype has a single count. V and J are TRBV7-9 and TRBJ2-3, with 13 bases matching TRBD2. The CDR3 is 18 amino acids. Germline V gene lookup returns CDR1 SEHNR and CDR2 FQNEAQ (reference sequence). The V and J ends lost 5 bases and 0 bases, in that order; junction bases with no gene match: 8. The chain's CDR3 is CASSPGGLAGASTDTQYF. In DNA form, the CDR3 reads TGTGCCAGCAGCCCAGGTGGACTAGCGGGAGCGAGCACAGATACGCAGTATTTT.

With respect to this clonotype: This may arise from a read error, as a much more abundant clone is one base away. V gene TRBV20-1 combines with J gene TRBJ2-5, with 10 bases identical to TRBD2. V was clipped by 5 bases and J by 7 bases; unmatched bases: 10. The CDR3 has 14 residues. Per the germline V gene, CDR1 is DFQATT and CDR2 is SNEGSKA (reference sequence). CDR3 amino acids: CSAPVLAGEATQYF. The CDR3 DNA sequence: TGCAGTGCTCCGGTGCTAGCGGGAGAGGCGACCCAGTACTTC.

This clonotype was picked up many times. The V gene is TRBV20-1, the J gene TRBJ2-3; D is unresolved. CDR3 size: 13 residues. V shed 0 bases and J shed 2 bases, with 6 bases lying between them. CDR1 is DFQATT, CDR2 SNEGSKA, per germline (reference sequence). In DNA, the CDR3 is TGCAGTGCTAGAGATCTGGTCACAGATACGCAGTATTTT. This codes for CSARDLVTDTQYF.

The chain combines TRBV24-1 with TRBJ1-2; tentatively, D is TRBD1 (5 bases). Germline-derived CDR1 and CDR2 are KGHDR and SFDVKD. This CDR3 is built from 13 residues. The ends were cut back, 4 bases at V and 7 bases at J, with 12 bases in the middle. For the CDR3, the DNA is TGTGCCACCAGTGAACTCCAGGGAGTTGGCTACACCTTC. Translation: CATSELQGVGYTF.

This clonotype was found a few times. The V gene is TRBV20-1, the J gene TRBJ1-1, with TRBD1 as a possible D gene (5 bases). V lost 0 bases to trimming and J lost 0 bases, with 11 bases between them. There are 15 residues in the CDR3. Germline loops: CDR1 DFQATT, CDR2 SNEGSKA (reference sequence). The CDR3, as DNA: TGCAGTGCTAGAGATCACAGGAGTCTGAACACTGAAGCTTTCTTT. It codes for CSARDHRSLNTEAFF.

For this clonotype: Being one base from a much bigger clone, this may be a read error. The J gene is TRBJ2-1, the V gene TRBV19, with 11 bases identical to TRBD2. This CDR3 region has 15 residues. The germline V gene has CDR1 LNHDA and CDR2 SQIVND (reference sequence). DNA for the CDR3: TGTGCCAGTGCAAAACTAGCGGGAGCCTACAATAAGCAGTTCTTC. This translates into CASAKLAGAYNKQFF.

This clonotype was seen many times. The V gene is TRBV2, the J gene TRBJ2-1; D perhaps matches TRBD2 (6 bases). This CDR3 comprises 13 residues. V was shortened by 11 bases and J by 4 bases, with 15 bases between the two germline ends. Germline assignment: CDR1 SNHLY and CDR2 FYNNEI. This chain's CDR3 is CAGGGDAYNEQFF. The DNA for the CDR3 is TGTGCCGGAGGAGGGGACGCTTACAATGAGCAGTTCTTC.